The T cell receptor beta chain under discussion was sequenced for a study of T cells in tuberculosis (dated by TCRdb to about 2018). A note on the overall study: To characterize T cells specific for the mycobacterial lipid antigen glucose monomycolate (GMM), the study used CD1B tetramers together with high-throughput TCR immunosequencing. IGRA-negative adolescents, IGRA-positive adolescents with latent tuberculosis and adults with active tuberculosis, approximately 11 per group, were compared in a South African clinical cohort. Study-wide conclusions, independent of this receptor: Which clinical samples got chosen depended on the availability of cryopreserved specimens, and the active tuberculosis cases were adults, whereas the controls were adolescents. An accuracy of 87% (AUROC 0.90) was reached by a classifier using the diverse GMM-specific repertoire, compared with about 70% accuracy when GEM motif frequencies were used. Shorter CDR3-alpha lengths in active tuberculosis patients partly drove the smaller NN-distances, and the TCR-beta difference was not statistically significant. Active tuberculosis TCR-alpha repertoires showed smaller mean NN-distances to GMM-specific TCRs than IGRA-negative controls, suggesting clonal expansion of these TCRs.

At study entry, adolescents were screened for latent tuberculosis infection by tuberculin skin test and QuantiFERON-TB GOLD In-Tube IGRA. Immunosequencing was performed on unsorted cryopreserved PBMC, with roughly 100,000 T cells per clinical donor covered on average. Eleven high schools in the Worcester region of the Western Cape, South Africa, served as enrollment sites for adolescents aged 12 to 18 years. Ten adolescents infected with M. tuberculosis and roughly 10 uninfected adolescents were chosen and matched for age and sex. PBMC from adolescents were isolated by density centrifugation from freshly drawn heparinized blood and then cryopreserved. With respect to this clone: Its antigen remains undetermined. Base quality data are lacking; no much larger clone is found one base away.

V is trimmed back by 10 bases and J by 4 bases, and the junction contains 8 bases that no gene match accounts for. The CDR3 has 13 amino acids, counting the end cysteine and phenylalanine. The sequence is cut down to CDR3 DNA, 39 bases in frame from base 1. CDR1 and CDR2, per the germline V gene, are MNHNS and SASEGT. The immunoSEQ multiplex PCR assay was used to generate TCR libraries, with TCR-beta and/or TCR-alpha/delta assays applied to each sample. The amplified TCR libraries were sequenced using the Illumina high-throughput platform. The paper's data handling went like this. Clustering and dimensionality reduction relied on pairwise TCRdist distances among GMM-specific receptors from T cells that were either sorted ex vivo or expanded in vitro. The score assigned to each clinical repertoire was mean NN-distance, meaning the average TCRdist to the nearest 10% of tetramer-positive reference sequences. GEM TCR motif frequency was computed as the fraction of unique TCRs matching known GEM sequences by V/J usage and CDR3 length. Linear discriminant analysis with leave-one-out cross-validation, implemented in scikit-learn, was used to classify active tuberculosis. The table was pulled from immuneACCESS by TCRdb, which kept in-frame rearrangements only. Such tables lose some clones; where checked, under half of the loss comes from unresolved V genes, and the rest has no known cause. The DNA gave D and trimming, while V, J and clone size come from that table. The sample table shows fewer than 55,000 clones, and about 96% are seen once. Clones ranked in the top ten supply approximately 7.6% of the sample.

The clonotype comes from a donor between 10 and 35 years old with latent tuberculosis or without tuberculosis infection. Sequenced input: PBMCs. The chain was built from TRBV6-1 and TRBJ2-3, with 7 junctional bases fitting TRBD2. The CDR3 protein sequence reads: CATGFREADTQYF. The DNA reads TGTGCCACAGGTTTTCGGGAGGCAGATACGCAGTATTTT.